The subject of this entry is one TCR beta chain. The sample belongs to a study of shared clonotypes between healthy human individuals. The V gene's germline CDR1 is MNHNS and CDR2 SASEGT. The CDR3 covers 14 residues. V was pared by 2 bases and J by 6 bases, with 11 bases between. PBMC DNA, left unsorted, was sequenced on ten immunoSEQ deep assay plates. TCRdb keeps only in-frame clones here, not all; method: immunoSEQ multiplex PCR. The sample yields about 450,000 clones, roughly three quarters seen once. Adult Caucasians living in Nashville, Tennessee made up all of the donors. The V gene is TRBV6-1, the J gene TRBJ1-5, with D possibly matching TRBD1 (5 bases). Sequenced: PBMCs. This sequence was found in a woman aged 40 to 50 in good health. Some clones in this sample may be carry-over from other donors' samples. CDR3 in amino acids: CASSESAGIQPQHF. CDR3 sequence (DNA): TGTGCCAGCAGTGAAAGCGCAGGGATTCAGCCCCAGCATTTT.